The sequence of this T cell receptor beta chain was determined in a study of blood T cell repertoires in COVID-19 (dated by TCRdb to about 2020). Study-level background: The collaborator samples originated in the United States, Italy and Spain and spanned the acute and convalescent phases of COVID-19. The material from the prospective study consisted of cDNA or gDNA derived from T cells, B-cell-depleted T cells, or PBMCs. Subjects who had been exposed to COVID-19, were actively infected with it, or had recovered from it provided the deeply sampled blood TCRbeta repertoires that made up the dataset. The repertoires were released in a freely available public database meant as a resource for research on the immune response to SARS-CoV-2. Samples came from the ongoing ImmuneRACE study (first 160 participants) plus 1,254 subjects from 6 global collaborators. Sample metadata almost always included a de-identified subject ID, COVID-19 status, age in years and sex. HLA class I and class II types, where available, came from metadata supplied by the sample provider rather than from assay-based typing. Overall results and qualifications from the work: The quantity of clinical and demographic metadata differed by source and by participant and was supplied without curation.

Collaborating institutions collected whole blood in K2EDTA tubes following their own protocols. For TCRbeta analysis, collaborators shipped samples in one of three forms: frozen whole blood, isolated PBMCs, or DNA extracted from either of those sample types. TCRbeta CDR3 regions were amplified from genomic DNA using the immunoSEQ Assay, a bias-controlled multiplex PCR. For the original study's pipeline: Nucleated cell counts per sample were estimated from amplification of reference gene primers within the assay. To quantify the absolute abundance of each unique TCRbeta CDR3 rearrangement, sequence reads were collapsed and filtered. For each sample, productive Simpson clonality was calculated by taking the square root of Simpson's diversity index across productive rearrangements. The table comes from immuneACCESS by way of TCRdb, which keeps in-frame sequences with V and J called. Part of the clones is missing from these tables; in studies checked, under half for an unresolved V gene and the rest for unknown reasons. D and trimming come from the DNA, and the V and J calls and clone size come from that table. The sample yields fewer than 95,000 clones; roughly 89% were counted once. The ten largest clones represent less than 35% of the sample.

The CDR3 measures 14 amino acids from cysteine to phenylalanine. The DNA shown is the 42-base CDR3, in frame from base 1. V is clipped by 5 bases and J by 5 bases, and the sequence between their germline boundaries is 16 bases long. The CDR1 and CDR2 encoded by the germline V gene (reference sequence) are SEHNR and FQNEAQ. Turning to this clone: This receptor's antigen is unknown. Base qualities are not recorded, but no much larger clone differs from it by a single base.

The rearrangement joined TRBV7-9 to TRBJ2-7, with a tentative D gene TRBD1 over 5 matching bases. The sequence was obtained from a man in his fifties with active or convalescent COVID-19. The sample consisted of peripheral blood. The DNA reads as follows: TGTGCCAGCAGCCAGGGTGGGCTTCAGAACGAGCAGTACTTC. Translated, it reads CASSQGGLQNEQYF.